This T cell receptor (beta chain) was sequenced during a study of T cells in Graves' hyperthyroidism and ophthalmopathy. Study-level points and caveats: The blood repertoire included most of the expanded thyroid clonotypes above 0.001.

The V end was cut by 1 base, the J end by 6 bases, with 16 bases between. The length of the CDR3 is 15 residues. Concerning this clonotype: Its matching antigen is unknown.

The source material, RNA transcripts, was used to amplify TCR beta CDR3 regions. HTBI primers were employed in a first-round RT-PCR of the TCR CDR3. Via MiXCR, TCRdb re-called the multiplex PCR reads, giving one row per CDR3 protein. Among around 390,000 distinct CDR3 sequences, more than 12% were seen once, and the ten largest hold about 20%. This receptor was taken from a woman in her 30s with Graves' ophthalmopathy. Sequencing was carried out using blood. The V call is TRBV12-3 or TRBV12-4, the J call TRBJ2-7, with D possibly being TRBD1 or TRBD2 (6 bases each). This chain's CDR3 is CASSLEGRGGIEQYF. The CDR3 DNA reads TGTGCCAGCAGTTTAGAGGGCAGGGGAGGCATCGAGCAGTACTTC.